This TCR beta chain was sequenced in a study of Ad26.COV2.S vaccination and SARS-CoV-2 variants. Overall study: The trial was COV1001 and the donor's arm was Ad26.COV2.S.

Treatment of the sample: 19 received Ad26.COV2.S at low or high dose, single or two shots; 5 received placebo; per-sample allocation not given. Repertoires come from day 63 after the first vaccine or placebo injection. Boston supplied an adult donor aged 18-55 years. Study-wide points: Vaccine recipients posted higher spike-specific TCR breadth than their placebo counterparts. Non-spike TCR breadth was similar in vaccine and placebo recipients.

For this clone: Its cognate antigen is unknown.

Sequenced by immunoSEQ multiplex PCR; TCRdb stores in-frame clones only, minus some. Of 350,000 to 400,000 clones in the sample, roughly nine tenths are singletons; the top ten hold 3.5%. The ends lost 5 bases at V and 6 bases at J; junction bases unmatched: 7. The V gene's germline CDR1 is LGHNA and CDR2 YSLEER. The CDR3 consists of 15 residues. The chain recombines TRBV4-3 with TRBJ2-1, with 10 bases matching TRBD2. The sequence derives from a person between 18 and 59 years old who received the Ad26.COV2.S COVID-19 vaccine or a placebo. Sequenced material: peripheral blood, taken in a trial of Ad26.COV2.S vaccine versus placebo. The DNA for the CDR3 is TGCGCCAGCAGCTCGGGACTAGCGTGGGCCAATGAGCAGTTCTTC. Amino acid sequence: CASSSGLAWANEQFF.